Listed here is a single TCR beta chain. The antigen is unknown. Here immunoSEQ multiplex PCR was the method, and the copy in TCRdb shows in-frame clones only, minus some. Of about 61,000 clones in the sample, roughly 93% were seen once. The V end was cut by 5 bases, the J end by 4 bases, with 15 bases between. Looked up from germline, CDR1 is SGHTA and CDR2 is FQGTGA. The CDR3 runs to 15 residues. This entry comes from a study of graft-versus-host responses after intestinal transplantation. Study overall: Anti-thymocyte globulin was used for induction in all recipients, who then took tacrolimus and steroids for around 3 years. Findings and caveats of the study: Where graft-donor T cell macrochimerism was present, patients had high graft-versus-host to host-versus-graft clonal ratios in allografts. Some GvH clones were seen earlier in gut or blood, suggesting intestinal origin.

The receptor comes from a human donor who was the organ donor for an intestinal transplant. The sample consisted of unstimulated CD4+ T cells sorted from spleen or lymph node cells, taken before transplant. The chain joins TRBV7-3 to TRBJ2-1, with D perhaps TRBD2 (7 bases). For the CDR3, the DNA is TGTGCCAGCAGCGCTGGGGGGGCCAGTTACAATGAGCAGTTCTTC. It translates to CASSAGGASYNEQFF.